This record concerns one TCR beta chain sequence. No antigen is known for it. Use of 60 Vbeta and 13 Jbeta primers characterized the PCR. Clones were read by immunoSEQ multiplex PCR, and TCRdb kept only the in-frame ones, dropping some. Of about 77,000 clones in the sample, over 65% were seen once. Trimming left V 0 bases short and J 3 bases short, with 8 bases between. Per the germline V gene, CDR1 is MNHNS and CDR2 is SASEGT. There are 15 residues in the CDR3. This sample is part of a study of cytomegalovirus exposure and HLA in healthy donors. Overall study: The early release's HLA-typed donors yielded roughly 85 million unique TCRs.

General study results and limits: Whilst most TCR sequences proved rare, a subset of public TCRs occurred across many donors. For TCR beta chains, V- and J-gene trimming was later linked to a missense DCLRE1C variant.

Source material: PBMCs. This TCR was recovered from a man aged 35 to 55 in good health and CMV-seronegative. J is TRBJ1-4 and V is TRBV6-1; D gene unclear. The CDR3 here is CASSEARRANEKLFF. CDR3 DNA: TGTGCCAGCAGTGAAGCGCGACGGGCTAATGAAAAACTGTTTTTT.